The 2 T cell receptor beta chains listed next were all sequenced from one sample in a study of post-analysis software for immune sequencing data. Study results and limitations: The study found TRBV5-6, TRBV5-1 and TRBV20-1 among 5 or 6 TRBV segments more frequent in patients than controls.

Their cognate antigens are unknown. TCR beta libraries were prepared from cDNA with unique molecular identifiers. From the PCR reads, TCRdb called clonotypes with MiXCR, one entry per CDR3 protein. The sample has roughly 700,000 distinct CDR3 sequences; 25% to 30% are singletons. Sequencing input: blood. These receptors originate from a girl aged 10 to 17 with multiple sclerosis.

In the case of this clonotype: An end of the junction does not agree with germline; a read error may underlie this. The chain joins TRBV2 to TRBJ2-7; 7 bases fit TRBD1. CDR1 and CDR2 (germline): SNHLY, FYNNEI. The CDR3 is 15 residues long. The CDR3 nucleotides read TGTGCCGGCAGTGAAACCGGGACAGTGTGGGGCGAGCAGTACTTC. It is translated as CAGSETGTVWGEQYF. The full variable domain, its missing parts supplied by reference TRBV2 and TRBJ2-7, is EPEVTQTPSHQVTQMGQEVILRCVPISNHLYFYWYRQILGQKVEFLVSFYNNEISEKSEIFDDQFSVERPDGSNFTLKIRSTKLEDSAMYFCAGSETGTVWGEQYFGPGTRLTVT.

The rearrangement joins TRBV27 to TRBJ2-6; 7 nucleotides line up with TRBD1. The CDR3 covers 18 residues. Germline CDR1 and CDR2: MNHEY and SMNVEV (reference sequence). The V and J ends lost 6 bases and 0 bases, in that order; junction bases with no gene match: 11. The CDR3 DNA reads TGTGCCAGCAGCTCCATCCGGGACAGACTCTCTGGGGCCAACGTCCTGACTTTC. Its protein is CASSSIRDRLSGANVLTF.